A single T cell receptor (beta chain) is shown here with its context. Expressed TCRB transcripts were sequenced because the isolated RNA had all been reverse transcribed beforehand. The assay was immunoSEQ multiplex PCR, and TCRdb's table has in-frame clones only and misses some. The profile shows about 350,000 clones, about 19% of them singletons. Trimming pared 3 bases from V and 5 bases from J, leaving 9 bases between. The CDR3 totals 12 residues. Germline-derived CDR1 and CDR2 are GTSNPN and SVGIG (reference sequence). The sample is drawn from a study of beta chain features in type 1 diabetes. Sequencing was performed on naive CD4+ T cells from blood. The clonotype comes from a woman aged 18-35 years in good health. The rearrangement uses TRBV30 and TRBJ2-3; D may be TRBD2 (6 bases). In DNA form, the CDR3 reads TGTGCCTGGAGCGGGAGCGTAGATACGCAGTATTTT. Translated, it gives CAWSGSVDTQYF.